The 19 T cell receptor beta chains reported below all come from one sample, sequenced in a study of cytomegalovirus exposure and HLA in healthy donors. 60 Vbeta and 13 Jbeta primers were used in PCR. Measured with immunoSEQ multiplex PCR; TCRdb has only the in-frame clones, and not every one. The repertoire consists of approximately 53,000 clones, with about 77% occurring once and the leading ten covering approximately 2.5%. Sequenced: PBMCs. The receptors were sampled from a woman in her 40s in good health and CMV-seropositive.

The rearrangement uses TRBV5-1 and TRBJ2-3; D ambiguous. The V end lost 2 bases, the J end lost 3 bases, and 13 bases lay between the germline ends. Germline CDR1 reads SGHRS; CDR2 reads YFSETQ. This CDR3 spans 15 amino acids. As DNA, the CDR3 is TGCGCCAGCAGCTTAGACTCGAGCAATACAGATACGCAGTATTTT. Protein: CASSLDSSNTDTQYF.

The CDR3 spells CASSLLAGNTEAFF. The CDR3 nucleotides read TGTGCCAGCAGCCTCTTGGCAGGGAACACTGAAGCTTTCTTT. The V gene is TRBV2, the J gene TRBJ1-1; no reliable D call. The V end lost 6 bases, the J end lost 1 base, and 12 bases lay between the germline ends. The CDR3 consists of 14 residues. CDR1 is SNHLY and CDR2 is FYNNEI in the germline V gene. The whole variable domain, remainder taken from reference TRBV2 and TRBJ1-1, is EPEVTQTPSHQVTQMGQEVILRCVPISNHLYFYWYRQILGQKVEFLVSFYNNEISEKSEIFDDQFSVERPDGSNFTLKIRSTKLEDSAMYFCASSLLAGNTEAFFGQGTRLTVV.

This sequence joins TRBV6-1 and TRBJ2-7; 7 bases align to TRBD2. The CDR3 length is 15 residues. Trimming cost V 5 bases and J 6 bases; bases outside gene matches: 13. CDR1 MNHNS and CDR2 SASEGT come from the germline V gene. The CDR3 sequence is CASSFERGTVSEQYF. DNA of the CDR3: TGTGCCAGCAGTTTCGAGCGGGGAACAGTCTCCGAGCAGTACTTC.

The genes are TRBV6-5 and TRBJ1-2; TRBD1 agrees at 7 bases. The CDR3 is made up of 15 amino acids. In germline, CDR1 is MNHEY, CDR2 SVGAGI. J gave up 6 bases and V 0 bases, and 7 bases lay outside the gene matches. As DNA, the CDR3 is TGTGCCAGCAGTTACTCGACCGGAACAGGGGATGGCTACACCTTC. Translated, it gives CASSYSTGTGDGYTF.

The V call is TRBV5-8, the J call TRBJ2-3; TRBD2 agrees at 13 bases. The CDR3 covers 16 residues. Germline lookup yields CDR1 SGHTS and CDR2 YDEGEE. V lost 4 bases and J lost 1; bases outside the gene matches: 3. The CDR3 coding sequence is TGTGCCAGCAGCCCCGGACTAGCGGGAGGCACAGATACGCAGTATTTT. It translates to CASSPGLAGGTDTQYF.

CDR3 bases: TGTGCCAGCAGTACACAGGGGAACCTAGCCAAAAACATTCAGTACTTC. Encoded protein: CASSTQGNLAKNIQYF. The rearrangement uses TRBV28 and TRBJ2-4; TRBD1 agrees at 7 bases. CDR3 length: 16 residues. J was trimmed by 0 bases and V by 5 bases; bases with no gene match: 7. Germline V gene sequence: CDR1 MDHEN, CDR2 SYDVKM.

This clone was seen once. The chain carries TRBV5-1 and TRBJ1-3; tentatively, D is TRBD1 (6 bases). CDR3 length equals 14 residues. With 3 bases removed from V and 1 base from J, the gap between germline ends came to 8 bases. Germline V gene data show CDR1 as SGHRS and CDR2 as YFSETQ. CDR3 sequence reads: CASSSDRSGNTIYF. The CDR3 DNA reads TGCGCCAGCAGCTCCGACAGGTCTGGAAACACCATATATTTT.

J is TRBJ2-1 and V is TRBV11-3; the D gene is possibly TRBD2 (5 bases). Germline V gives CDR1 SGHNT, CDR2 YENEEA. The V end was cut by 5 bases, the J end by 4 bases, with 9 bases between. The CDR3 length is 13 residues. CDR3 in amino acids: CASSNPGYNEQFF. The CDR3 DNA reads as TGTGCCAGCAGCAACCCGGGATACAATGAGCAGTTCTTC.

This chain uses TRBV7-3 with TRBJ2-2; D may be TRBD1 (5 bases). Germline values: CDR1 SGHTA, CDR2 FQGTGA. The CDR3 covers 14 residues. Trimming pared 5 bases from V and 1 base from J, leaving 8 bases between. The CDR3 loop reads CASSKTGNTGELFF. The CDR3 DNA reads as TGTGCCAGCAGCAAAACAGGGAACACCGGGGAGCTGTTTTTT.

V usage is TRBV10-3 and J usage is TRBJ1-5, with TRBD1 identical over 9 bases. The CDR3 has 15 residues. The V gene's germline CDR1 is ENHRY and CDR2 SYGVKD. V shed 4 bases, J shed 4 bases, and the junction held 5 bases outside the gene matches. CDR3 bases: TGTGCCATCAGTGGGGGACAGGGCGCGAATCAGCCCCAGCATTTT. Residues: CAISGGQGANQPQHF.

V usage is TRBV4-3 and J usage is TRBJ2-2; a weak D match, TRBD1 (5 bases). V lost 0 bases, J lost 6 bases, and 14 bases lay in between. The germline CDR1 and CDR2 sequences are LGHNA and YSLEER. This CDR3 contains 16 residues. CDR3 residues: CASSQDSRGSPGELFF. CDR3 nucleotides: TGCGCCAGCAGCCAAGATTCAAGGGGATCCCCCGGGGAGCTGTTTTTT.

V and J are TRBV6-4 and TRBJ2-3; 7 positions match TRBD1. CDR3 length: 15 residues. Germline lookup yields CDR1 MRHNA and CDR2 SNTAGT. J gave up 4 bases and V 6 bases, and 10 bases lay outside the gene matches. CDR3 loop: CASSDSSQGADTQYF. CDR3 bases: TGTGCCAGCAGCGATAGTTCGCAGGGGGCAGATACGCAGTATTTT.

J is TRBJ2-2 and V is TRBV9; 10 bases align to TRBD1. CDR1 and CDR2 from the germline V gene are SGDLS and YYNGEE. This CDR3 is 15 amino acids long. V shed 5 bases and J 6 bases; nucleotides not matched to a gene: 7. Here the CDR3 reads CASSFRQGAPGELFF. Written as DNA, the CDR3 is TGTGCCAGCAGTTTCAGACAGGGGGCGCCCGGGGAGCTGTTTTTT.

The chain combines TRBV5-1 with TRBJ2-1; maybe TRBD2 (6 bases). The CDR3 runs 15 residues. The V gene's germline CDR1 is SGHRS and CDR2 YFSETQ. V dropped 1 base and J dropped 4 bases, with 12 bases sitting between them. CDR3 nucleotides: TGCGCCAGCAGCTTGTGGCGGGGAGAGTACAATGAGCAGTTCTTC. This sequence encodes CASSLWRGEYNEQFF.

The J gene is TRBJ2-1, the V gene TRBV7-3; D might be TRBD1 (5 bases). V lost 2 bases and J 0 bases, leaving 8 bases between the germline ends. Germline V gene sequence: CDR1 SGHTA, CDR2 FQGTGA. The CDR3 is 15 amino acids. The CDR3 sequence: CASSLGASSYNEQFF. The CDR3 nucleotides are TGTGCCAGCAGCTTAGGGGCGAGCTCCTACAATGAGCAGTTCTTC.

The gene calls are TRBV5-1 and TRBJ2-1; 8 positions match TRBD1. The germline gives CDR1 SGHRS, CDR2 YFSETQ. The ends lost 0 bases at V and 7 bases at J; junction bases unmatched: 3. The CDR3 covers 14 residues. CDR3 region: CASSLGQGRNEQFF. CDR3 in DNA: TGCGCCAGCAGCTTGGGACAGGGGCGGAATGAGCAGTTCTTC.

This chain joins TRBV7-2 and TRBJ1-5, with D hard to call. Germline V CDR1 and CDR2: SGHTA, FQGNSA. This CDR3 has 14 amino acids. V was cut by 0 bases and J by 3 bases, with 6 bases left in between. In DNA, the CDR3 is TGTGCCAGCAGCTTAGCGCGGGTCAATCAGCCCCAGCATTTT. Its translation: CASSLARVNQPQHF.

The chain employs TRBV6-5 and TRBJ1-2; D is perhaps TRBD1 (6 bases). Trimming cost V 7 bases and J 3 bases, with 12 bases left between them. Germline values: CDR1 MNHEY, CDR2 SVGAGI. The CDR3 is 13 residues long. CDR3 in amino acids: CASKLGGDYGYTF. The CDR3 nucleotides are TGTGCCAGCAAACTAGGGGGGGACTATGGCTACACCTTC.

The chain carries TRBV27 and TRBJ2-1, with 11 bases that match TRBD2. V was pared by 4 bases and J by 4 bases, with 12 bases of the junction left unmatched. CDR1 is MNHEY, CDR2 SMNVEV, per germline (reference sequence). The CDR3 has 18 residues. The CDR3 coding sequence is TGTGCCAGCAGTTCCCAATCGAGGACTAGCGGGTTATACAATGAGCAGTTCTTC. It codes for CASSSQSRTSGLYNEQFF.